The sequence of this T cell receptor (beta chain) was determined in a study of shared clonotypes between healthy human individuals. Study information: CD8 memory received one plate per donor, CD8 naive two, CD4 memory three and CD4 naive three. Study conclusions and caveats: Between a handful of donors, naive CD4 clonotypes were shared at a level of approximately 5%.

The deep-level immunoSEQ assay was used. Sequencing used immunoSEQ multiplex PCR; TCRdb keeps in-frame clones, though not all of them. The repertoire holds over 2,000,000 clones, 93% seen once, with more than 1.5% in the top ten. In the naive CD8 group, cells lacked CD45RO and were positively selected for CCR7, so terminally differentiated effector memory CD45RA+ cells were left out. HIV-negative, healthy adults without recent acute infections or vaccinations were the donors. On this clone: Its antigen is as yet unknown.

Germline trimming cut 3 bases from V and 8 bases from J; bases unmatched to any gene: 12. This CDR3 spans 16 amino acids. Germline CDR1 LNHDA, CDR2 SQIVND (reference sequence). The sequence was obtained from a man between 18 and 29 years old in good health. Some clones in this sample may be carry-over from other donors' samples. This sequence joins TRBV19 and TRBJ2-1, with 8 bases that match TRBD2. Sequencing input: naive CD8+ T cells from PBMCs. The CDR3 DNA is TGTGCCAGTAGTATGCGGGAAAGCGGGAGTGGCGATGAGCAGTTCTTC. This codes for CASSMRESGSGDEQFF.